This is a list of T cell receptor beta chains from one sample in a study of Graves' ophthalmopathy and Graves' hyperthyroidism. A single record per CDR3 protein comes from TCRdb applying MiXCR to the multiplex PCR reads. The sample has 450,000 or so distinct CDR3 sequences, 14% seen once. The sequenced sample consisted of blood. These receptors were collected from a woman in her twenties or thirties with Graves' ophthalmopathy. CDR3s include the opening cysteine and the closing phenylalanine or tryptophan. Fields, in order: clone size, J gene, V gene, CDR3 length, D gene, CDR3 protein, CDR3 DNA. D genes are given only for firm matches. Size is omitted from some rows. Given values are once, few, many or a class for expanded clones.

>many|TRBJ1-2|TRBV3-1|13|TRBD1
CASSVTGTYGYTF
TGTGCCAGCAGCGTGACAGGGACTTATGGCTACACCTTC
>many|TRBJ1-5|TRBV12-3/TRBV12-4|13|TRBD1
CASSFRGQQPQHF
TGTGCCAGCAGTTTCAGGGGGCAGCAGCCCCAGCATTTT
>many|TRBJ1-2|TRBV7-9|11|.
CASRNTGGYTF
TGTGCCAGCAGGAACACGGGGGGCTACACCTTC
>many|TRBJ1-1|TRBV11-2|13|.
CASSLTGTTEAFF
TGTGCCAGCAGCCTTACAGGGACCACTGAAGCTTTCTTT
>many|TRBJ1-5|TRBV27|15|.
CASSLTRQSNQPQHF
TGTGCCAGCAGTTTAACTCGACAGAGCAATCAGCCCCAGCATTTT
>many|TRBJ1-2|TRBV20-1|13|.
CSARVEGTYGYTF
TGCAGTGCTAGAGTTGAGGGTACCTATGGCTACACCTTC
>many|TRBJ1-1|TRBV30|14|.
CAWIPQGDGTEAFF
TGTGCCTGGATCCCTCAGGGCGACGGCACTGAAGCTTTCTTT
>many|TRBJ2-2|TRBV28|17|.
CASRPVWNTTNTGELFF
TGTGCCAGCAGACCCGTCTGGAACACTACGAACACCGGGGAGCTGTTTTTT
>many|TRBJ2-5|TRBV20-1|12|TRBD1
CSAPTGRETQYF
TGCAGTGCCCCGACAGGGAGAGAGACCCAGTACTTC
>.|TRBJ1-2|TRBV20-1|13|.
CSAIAQGGGGYTF
TGCAGTGCTATTGCTCAGGGCGGTGGAGGCTACACCTTC
>many|TRBJ1-5|TRBV6-4|17|TRBD1
CASSPGTGPYSNQPQHF
TGTGCCAGCAGTCCCGGGACAGGACCGTATAGCAATCAGCCCCAGCATTTT
>many|TRBJ1-2|TRBV20-1|11|TRBD1
CSAGDSLGYTF
TGCAGTGCTGGGGACAGTCTTGGCTACACCTTC
>many|TRBJ1-2|TRBV20-1|12|TRBD1
CSAPGTGDGYTF
TGCAGTGCTCCCGGGACAGGCGATGGCTACACCTTC
>many|TRBJ2-2|TRBV24-1|14|.
CATNPDSNTGELFF
TGTGCCACCAATCCCGACAGTAACACCGGGGAGCTGTTTTTT
>many|TRBJ1-5|TRBV12-3/TRBV12-4|14|TRBD1
CASSSYRGHQPQHF
TGTGCCAGCAGTTCCTACAGGGGCCATCAGCCCCAGCATTTT
>many|TRBJ2-7|TRBV4-1|15|.
CASSQVREGDYEQYF
TGCGCCAGCAGCCAAGTGAGGGAGGGGGACTACGAGCAGTACTTC
>many|TRBJ1-1|TRBV7-3|15|.
CASSLGGRMNTEAFF
TGTGCCAGCAGCTTAGGAGGGCGAATGAACACTGAAGCTTTCTTT
>many|TRBJ1-2|TRBV2|14|.
CASSADGGNYGYTF
TGTGCCAGCAGTGCGGACGGGGGAAACTATGGCTACACCTTC
>many|TRBJ2-5|TRBV5-1|14|.
CASSLAPTGETQYF
TGCGCCAGCAGCTTGGCCCCTACAGGAGAGACCCAGTACTTC
>.|TRBJ1-2|TRBV7-9|15|.
CASSPQSRGEGGYTF
TGTGCCAGCAGCCCGCAGAGCAGGGGCGAAGGTGGCTACACCTTC
>many|TRBJ2-2|TRBV25-1|16|.
CASSEPRVSNTGELFF
TGTGCCAGCAGCGAGCCCCGCGTTTCGAACACCGGGGAGCTGTTTTTT
>.|TRBJ1-1|TRBV9|14|TRBD1
CASSETGGRTEAFF
TGTGCCAGCAGCGAGACAGGGGGGCGGACTGAAGCTTTCTTT
>many|TRBJ2-5|TRBV5-1|14|TRBD1
CASSWGTAQETQYF
TGCGCCAGCAGCTGGGGGACAGCCCAAGAGACCCAGTACTTC
>many|TRBJ2-4|TRBV6-5|18|.
CASSYSDRGGGAKNIQYF
TGTGCCAGCAGTTACTCCGACAGAGGCGGAGGGGCCAAAAACATTCAGTACTTC
>many|TRBJ2-7|TRBV6-1|16|TRBD1
CASSDPENTGEHEQYF
TGTGCCAGCAGTGATCCGGAAAACACAGGGGAACACGAGCAGTACTTC
>many|TRBJ2-7|TRBV11-2|15|TRBD2
CASSLMAGGQDEQYF
TGTGCCAGCAGCTTAATGGCGGGGGGGCAAGACGAGCAGTACTTC
>many|TRBJ1-3|TRBV11-3|17|.
CASSFRTNSISGNTIYF
TGTGCCAGCAGCTTCCGGACAAACTCTATTTCTGGAAACACCATATATTTT
>few|TRBJ2-2|TRBV6-2/TRBV6-3|14|.
CASSYESGTGELFF
TGTGCCAGCAGTTACGAGAGCGGGACCGGGGAGCTGTTTTTT
>few|TRBJ1-2|TRBV5-4|13|.
CASSLVGAGGYTF
TGTGCCAGCAGCTTGGTGGGGGCCGGCGGCTACACCTTC
>.|TRBJ1-1|TRBV6-2/TRBV6-3|13|.
CASSRWRKTEAFF
TGTGCCAGCAGCCGCTGGAGGAAAACTGAAGCTTTCTTT
>many|TRBJ1-1|TRBV6-1|16|.
CASYKGIGRGDTEAFF
TGTGCCAGCTACAAAGGCATCGGGAGGGGTGACACTGAAGCTTTCTTT
>.|TRBJ2-7|TRBV5-1|15|.
CASSLAYGRPYEQYF
TGCGCCAGCAGCTTGGCCTACGGGCGACCCTACGAGCAGTACTTC
>many|TRBJ1-5|TRBV5-6|15|.
CASSPSPGSNQPQHF
TGTGCCAGCAGTCCTTCCCCGGGTAGCAATCAGCCCCAGCATTTT
>.|TRBJ1-1|TRBV4-3|15|.
CASSQVTNRPTEAFF
TGCGCCAGCAGCCAAGTTACCAATCGACCGACTGAAGCTTTCTTT
>many|TRBJ1-1|TRBV29-1|14|.
CSVEDPGRGTEAFF
TGCAGCGTTGAAGACCCAGGGAGGGGCACTGAAGCTTTCTTT
>many|TRBJ2-7|TRBV6-1|12|TRBD1
CASPGQGLEQYF
TGTGCCAGTCCGGGACAGGGGCTCGAGCAGTACTTC
>many|TRBJ2-5|TRBV6-5|13|.
CASSYSRRGAQYF
TGTGCCAGCAGTTACTCCCGAAGGGGAGCCCAGTACTTC
>many|TRBJ1-1|TRBV6-1|14|.
CASADWGLGTEAFF
TGTGCCAGCGCCGATTGGGGCTTGGGCACTGAAGCTTTCTTT
>many|TRBJ2-7|TRBV29-1|14|TRBD2
CSVSTPGLTYEQYF
TGCAGCGTGAGTACACCGGGACTAACCTACGAGCAGTACTTC
>many|TRBJ1-2|TRBV5-1|17|.
CASSPLFYRTILYGYTF
TGCGCCAGCAGCCCTTTATTTTACAGGACTATCCTCTATGGCTACACCTTC